This T cell receptor beta chain was retrieved from a study of T-cell memory formation after mild COVID-19. Points from the study as a whole: Those CD4+ clones that contracted were mainly in CM and EM (CD8+ ones in EMRA).

Germline assignment: CDR1 SGDLS and CDR2 YYNGEE. The CDR3 has 13 amino acids. V was cut by 0 bases and J by 2 bases, with 4 bases left in between. TCRdb redid the calling of the 5' RACE reads with MiXCR, one entry per CDR3 protein. The sample gives 280,000 or so distinct CDR3 sequences, over 7% of which show up once; 20% to 25% is in the top ten. There are a few counts of this clonotype. What it binds is not known. This receptor was identified in a young man who had mild COVID-19 (a few samples of this study predate the infection). Cell type and time point are not known. Input material: PBMCs or a T cell subset sorted from them (not recorded which). The chain has TRBV9 and TRBJ2-3, with D unclear. The CDR3 here is CASSVGPTDTQYF. The CDR3 DNA reads as TGTGCCAGCAGCGTAGGGCCCACAGATACGCAGTATTTT.